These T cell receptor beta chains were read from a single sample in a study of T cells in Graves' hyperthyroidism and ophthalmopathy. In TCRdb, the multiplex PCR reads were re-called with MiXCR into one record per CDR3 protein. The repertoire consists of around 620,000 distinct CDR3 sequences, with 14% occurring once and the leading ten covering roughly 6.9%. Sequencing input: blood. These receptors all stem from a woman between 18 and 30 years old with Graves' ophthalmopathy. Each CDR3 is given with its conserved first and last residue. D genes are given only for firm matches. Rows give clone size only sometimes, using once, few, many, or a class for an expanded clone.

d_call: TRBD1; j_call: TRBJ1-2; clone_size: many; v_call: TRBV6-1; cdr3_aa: CASSYSAPGQAENYGYTF; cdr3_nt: TGTGCCAGCAGTTACAGTGCCCCCGGACAGGCCGAGAACTATGGCTACACCTTC
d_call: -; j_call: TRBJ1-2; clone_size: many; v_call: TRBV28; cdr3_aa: CASSLALRGYTF; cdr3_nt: TGTGCCAGCAGTTTGGCACTCCGGGGCTACACCTTC
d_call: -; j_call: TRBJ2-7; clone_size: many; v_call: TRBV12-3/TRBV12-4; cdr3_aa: CASSWVGGQKAYEQYF; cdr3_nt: TGTGCCAGCAGCTGGGTAGGCGGACAGAAGGCTTACGAGCAGTACTTC
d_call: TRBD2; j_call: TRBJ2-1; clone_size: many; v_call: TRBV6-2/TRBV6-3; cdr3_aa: CASSRLAGGSPYNEQFF; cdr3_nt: TGTGCCAGCAGCAGACTAGCGGGAGGATCCCCCTACAATGAGCAGTTCTTC
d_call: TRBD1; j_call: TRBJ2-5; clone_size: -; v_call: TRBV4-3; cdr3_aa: CASSQESGARGLRETQYF; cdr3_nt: TGCGCCAGCAGCCAAGAATCAGGGGCCAGGGGGCTTCGGGAGACCCAGTACTTC
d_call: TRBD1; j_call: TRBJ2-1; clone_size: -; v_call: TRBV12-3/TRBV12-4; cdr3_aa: CASSAQGDYNEQFF; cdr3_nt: TGTGCCAGCAGTGCACAGGGGGACTACAATGAGCAGTTCTTC
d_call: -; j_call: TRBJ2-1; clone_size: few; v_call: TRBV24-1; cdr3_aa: CATSVQGWNEQFF; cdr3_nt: TGTGCCACCAGTGTCCAGGGGTGGAATGAGCAGTTCTTC
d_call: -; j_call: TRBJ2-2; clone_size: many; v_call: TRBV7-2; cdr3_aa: CASSWVARGTGELFF; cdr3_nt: TGTGCCAGCAGCTGGGTGGCTAGAGGAACCGGGGAGCTGTTTTTT
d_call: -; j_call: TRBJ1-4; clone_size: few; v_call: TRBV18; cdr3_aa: CASSPGGTNEKLFF; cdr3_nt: TGTGCCAGCTCACCGGGGGGAACTAATGAAAAACTGTTTTTT
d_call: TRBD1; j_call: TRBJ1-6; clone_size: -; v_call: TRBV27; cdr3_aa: CASSPGTAPNSPLHF; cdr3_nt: TGTGCCAGCAGTCCAGGGACAGCTCCTAATTCACCCCTCCACTTT
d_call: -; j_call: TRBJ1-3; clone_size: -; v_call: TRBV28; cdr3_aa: CASSLVEHGNTIYF; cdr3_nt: TGTGCCAGCAGTTTGGTAGAGCATGGAAACACCATATATTTT
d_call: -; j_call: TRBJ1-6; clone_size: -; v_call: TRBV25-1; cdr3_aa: CASSEGQGSSPLHF; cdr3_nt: TGTGCCAGCAGTGAAGGCCAGGGAAGTTCACCCCTCCACTTT